Described below is a single TCR beta chain sequence and its context. What it binds is not known. Unique molecular identifiers were present on cDNA, and template switching added a universal primer site. One entry per CDR3 protein results from TCRdb running MiXCR on the 5' RACE reads. The table lists about 220,000 distinct CDR3 sequences, 6.5% to 8.5% of them singletons. This entry is derived from a study of identical twins. Study-level results: Out-of-frame alpha sequences common to twins exhibited a surplus of low generation probability.

This sample was shared with a second study, whose subject was yellow fever vaccine responses in identical twins.

Input material: memory (CD45RO+) T cells sorted from blood. The clonotype was recovered from a woman between 18 and 29 years old in good health.

CDR3 DNA sequence: TGTGCCAGCAGCCGCGACACCGGGACAGTATATGGCTACACCTTC. Protein product: CASSRDTGTVYGYTF. This chain connects TRBV28 to TRBJ1-2, with 7 bases that match TRBD1. Germline-derived CDR1 and CDR2 are MDHEN and SYDVKM. V gave up 6 bases and J gave up 5 bases; unmatched junction bases: 12. The CDR3 spans 15 residues.